These T cell receptor beta chains were read from a single sample in a study of T cells in Graves' hyperthyroidism and ophthalmopathy. TCRdb passed the multiplex PCR reads through MiXCR, listing each CDR3 protein once. This table has under 40,000 distinct CDR3 sequences, just under 50% appearing once. The sample taken for sequencing was blood. Receptors originate from a woman between 45 and 65 years old with Graves' hyperthyroidism that later progressed to Graves' ophthalmopathy. Each CDR3 is given with its conserved first and last residue. Each record gives: V gene, clone size, J gene, D gene, CDR3 DNA, CDR3 protein. D genes are given only for firm matches. The size of a clone is reported for some rows only, either as once, few or many, or as a class for expanded clones.

v_call: TRBV19
clone_size: .
j_call: TRBJ1-1
d_call: TRBD1
cdr3_nt: TGTGCCAGTACCGCTGACAGGGACACTGAAGCTTTCTTT
cdr3_aa: CASTADRDTEAFF

v_call: TRBV7-8
clone_size: .
j_call: TRBJ1-1
d_call: TRBD1
cdr3_nt: TGTGCCAGCAGCTTAGGTGGGACAGGGGGCTACACTGAAGCTTTCTTT
cdr3_aa: CASSLGGTGGYTEAFF

v_call: TRBV20-1
clone_size: few
j_call: TRBJ2-7
d_call: TRBD2
cdr3_nt: TGCAGTGCTGGGACCGGGACTAGCTCCTCCTACGAGCAGTACTTC
cdr3_aa: CSAGTGTSSSYEQYF

v_call: TRBV20-1
clone_size: .
j_call: TRBJ2-1
d_call: TRBD1
cdr3_nt: TGCAGGCCGGGACAGGGATTAAATGAGCAGTTCTTC
cdr3_aa: CRPGQGLNEQFF

v_call: TRBV12-3/TRBV12-4
clone_size: many
j_call: TRBJ1-2
d_call: .
cdr3_nt: TGTGCCAGCAGTTTAGTCGGCTATGGCTACACCTTC
cdr3_aa: CASSLVGYGYTF

v_call: TRBV12-3/TRBV12-4
clone_size: many
j_call: TRBJ1-3
d_call: .
cdr3_nt: TGTGCCAGCAGTTTAGGTAGACAGGTGACTGGAAACACCATATATTTT
cdr3_aa: CASSLGRQVTGNTIYF

v_call: TRBV6-4
clone_size: .
j_call: TRBJ1-2
d_call: .
cdr3_nt: TGTGCCAGCAGTGACGGAACAGGACGTTATGGCTACACCTTC
cdr3_aa: CASSDGTGRYGYTF

v_call: TRBV20-1
clone_size: .
j_call: TRBJ1-5
d_call: .
cdr3_nt: TGCAGTGCTAGGACCGGGCTGGGGGTGATGGGCAATCAGCCCCAGCATTTT
cdr3_aa: CSARTGLGVMGNQPQHF

v_call: TRBV5-1
clone_size: .
j_call: TRBJ1-3
d_call: TRBD1
cdr3_nt: TGCGGCAGCAGCTTGGCTGGACAGGGGGCTGGAAACACCATATATTTT
cdr3_aa: CGSSLAGQGAGNTIYF

v_call: TRBV4-1
clone_size: .
j_call: TRBJ2-1
d_call: .
cdr3_nt: TGCGCCAGCAGCCAAGGTGGCGGGAACTCCTACAATGAGCAGTTCTTC
cdr3_aa: CASSQGGGNSYNEQFF

v_call: TRBV7-9
clone_size: .
j_call: TRBJ1-5
d_call: .
cdr3_nt: TGTGCCAGCAGCTTACATGGGGGGAACCCCGGGCCCCAGCATTTT
cdr3_aa: CASSLHGGNPGPQHF

v_call: TRBV6-2/TRBV6-3
clone_size: many
j_call: TRBJ2-1
d_call: TRBD2
cdr3_nt: TGTGCCAGCAGTACCGGAAGCCGGGGACTAGCGGGAGTAAATGAGCAGTTCTTC
cdr3_aa: CASSTGSRGLAGVNEQFF

v_call: TRBV20-1
clone_size: .
j_call: TRBJ1-6
d_call: .
cdr3_nt: TGCAGTGCTAGAGACACCATCGACTCACCCCTCCACTTT
cdr3_aa: CSARDTIDSPLHF

v_call: TRBV6-5
clone_size: many
j_call: TRBJ1-3
d_call: .
cdr3_nt: TGTGCCAGCAGTTACTCGATGTCAATGCGACACTATGGAAACACCATATATTTT
cdr3_aa: CASSYSMSMRHYGNTIYF

v_call: TRBV7-8
clone_size: .
j_call: TRBJ1-5
d_call: TRBD1
cdr3_nt: TGTGCCAGCAGCTTAGGACAGGGGGCGGGCACGCAGCCCCAGCATTTT
cdr3_aa: CASSLGQGAGTQPQHF

v_call: TRBV11-3
clone_size: .
j_call: TRBJ2-5
d_call: .
cdr3_nt: TGTGCCAGCAGCTTTCCAGGGAACCAAGAGACCCAGTACTTC
cdr3_aa: CASSFPGNQETQYF

v_call: TRBV5-4
clone_size: .
j_call: TRBJ2-7
d_call: TRBD1
cdr3_nt: TGTGCCAGCAGCACCTCCGGGACAGGGGGAATGCAGTACTTC
cdr3_aa: CASSTSGTGGMQYF

v_call: TRBV9
clone_size: many
j_call: TRBJ1-2
d_call: TRBD1
cdr3_nt: TGTGCCAGCAGCGTAGAAGACAGGGGAAGATATGGCTACACCTTC
cdr3_aa: CASSVEDRGRYGYTF

v_call: TRBV5-5
clone_size: many
j_call: TRBJ2-7
d_call: TRBD1
cdr3_nt: TGTGCCAGCAGCCTAGACTGGGGGACAGGCTCCTACGAGCAGTACTTC
cdr3_aa: CASSLDWGTGSYEQYF

v_call: TRBV12-3/TRBV12-4
clone_size: .
j_call: TRBJ2-1
d_call: TRBD1
cdr3_nt: TGTGCCAGCAGTATGACAGGGGGGGAAAGGGGATACAATGAGCAGTTCTTC
cdr3_aa: CASSMTGGERGYNEQFF

v_call: TRBV6-5
clone_size: .
j_call: TRBJ1-5
d_call: TRBD1
cdr3_nt: TGTGCCAGCAGCTGGGACGGCCAGGGGGGCGGGAACAATCAGCCCCAGCATTTT
cdr3_aa: CASSWDGQGGGNNQPQHF

v_call: TRBV15
clone_size: .
j_call: TRBJ1-6
d_call: .
cdr3_nt: TGTGCCACCAGCGGGGACATAAATAATTCACCCCTCCACTTT
cdr3_aa: CATSGDINNSPLHF

v_call: TRBV27
clone_size: many
j_call: TRBJ2-7
d_call: TRBD1
cdr3_nt: TGTGCCAGCAGTTACAGGGGGCGTCGCGAGCAGTACTTC
cdr3_aa: CASSYRGRREQYF

v_call: TRBV30
clone_size: .
j_call: TRBJ2-2
d_call: .
cdr3_nt: TGTGCCTGGAGCTTGACGGTTGATGCCGGGGAGCTGTTTTTT
cdr3_aa: CAWSLTVDAGELFF

v_call: TRBV30
clone_size: .
j_call: TRBJ1-3
d_call: .
cdr3_nt: TGTGCCTGGGGATTTGGCAGGGCTTCTGGAAACACCACATATTTT
cdr3_aa: CAWGFGRASGNTTYF

v_call: TRBV12-3/TRBV12-4
clone_size: many
j_call: TRBJ1-6
d_call: .
cdr3_nt: TGTGCCAGCAGCATCTTCCGGGATAATTCACCCCTCCACTTT
cdr3_aa: CASSIFRDNSPLHF

v_call: TRBV24-1
clone_size: medium-sized
j_call: TRBJ1-6
d_call: .
cdr3_nt: TGTGCCACCAGCACCGGGACTCCCTTCTCACCCCTCCACTTT
cdr3_aa: CATSTGTPFSPLHF

v_call: TRBV27
clone_size: .
j_call: TRBJ2-1
d_call: TRBD2
cdr3_nt: TGTGCCAGCAGTATTAGCGGGACCGACAATGAGCAGTTCTTC
cdr3_aa: CASSISGTDNEQFF

v_call: TRBV24-1
clone_size: .
j_call: TRBJ2-5
d_call: .
cdr3_nt: TGTGCCACCAGTGATCGTAGGACGACTGTTTGGTCGCCCCAGTACTTC
cdr3_aa: CATSDRRTTVWSPQYF

v_call: TRBV30
clone_size: many
j_call: TRBJ1-3
d_call: .
cdr3_nt: TGTGCCTGGAACCCCGGGCTAGGGGGAAACACCATATATTTT
cdr3_aa: CAWNPGLGGNTIYF

v_call: TRBV20-1
clone_size: many
j_call: TRBJ1-2
d_call: .
cdr3_nt: TGCAGTGCTAGAGAATTTGGCAGGGGATATGGCTACACCTTC
cdr3_aa: CSAREFGRGYGYTF

v_call: TRBV30
clone_size: many
j_call: TRBJ1-3
d_call: .
cdr3_nt: TGTGCCTGGAGTGTACGGGTTCGGATATATTTT
cdr3_aa: CAWSVRVRIYF

v_call: TRBV12-3/TRBV12-4
clone_size: once
j_call: TRBJ2-4
d_call: .
cdr3_nt: TGTGCCAGCAGTTTAGCGGGGGGCAAAAACATTCAGTACTTC
cdr3_aa: CASSLAGGKNIQYF

v_call: TRBV7-9
clone_size: many
j_call: TRBJ2-3
d_call: .
cdr3_nt: TGTGCCAGCAGCTTCAGTAGCGGATCTTCAGATACGCAGTATTTT
cdr3_aa: CASSFSSGSSDTQYF

v_call: TRBV9
clone_size: .
j_call: TRBJ2-3
d_call: .
cdr3_nt: TGTGCCAGCAGCCCAGGACAGCGCACAGATACGCAGTATTTT
cdr3_aa: CASSPGQRTDTQYF

v_call: TRBV6-2/TRBV6-3
clone_size: many
j_call: TRBJ2-1
d_call: TRBD2
cdr3_nt: TGTGCCAGCAGTTACTCTCCTAGCGGAGGTGGATACAATGAGCAGTTCTTC
cdr3_aa: CASSYSPSGGGYNEQFF

v_call: TRBV20-1
clone_size: .
j_call: TRBJ2-1
d_call: .
cdr3_nt: TGCAGTGCTCCCAAAACGCGGAATGAGCAGTTCTTC
cdr3_aa: CSAPKTRNEQFF

v_call: TRBV3-1
clone_size: many
j_call: TRBJ1-1
d_call: .
cdr3_nt: TGTGCCAGCAGACACATACAGACGGGACACGCGAACACTGAAGCTTTCTTT
cdr3_aa: CASRHIQTGHANTEAFF

v_call: TRBV20-1
clone_size: .
j_call: TRBJ1-5
d_call: .
cdr3_nt: TGCAGTGCTGCGAACGGAGATACGCAGCATTTT
cdr3_aa: CSAANGDTQHF

v_call: TRBV3-1
clone_size: many
j_call: TRBJ2-1
d_call: .
cdr3_nt: TGTGCCAGCAGCCAAGATCCAGTCCTACCCAGGTCCTCCTACAATGAGCAGTTCTTC
cdr3_aa: CASSQDPVLPRSSYNEQFF

v_call: TRBV20-1
clone_size: .
j_call: TRBJ1-2
d_call: .
cdr3_nt: TGCAGTGCTAGGGCCCAACAGGGTTTCGGCAGCTATGGCTACACCTTC
cdr3_aa: CSARAQQGFGSYGYTF

v_call: TRBV19
clone_size: .
j_call: TRBJ2-2
d_call: TRBD2
cdr3_nt: TGTGCCAGTAGAAGGACTAGCGGCACCGGGGAGCTGTCTTTT
cdr3_aa: CASRRTSGTGELSF

v_call: TRBV19
clone_size: many
j_call: TRBJ2-7
d_call: .
cdr3_nt: TGTGCCAGTAGTATCCTACCCAGGGTTAGCTCCTACGAGCAGTACTTC
cdr3_aa: CASSILPRVSSYEQYF

v_call: TRBV2
clone_size: .
j_call: TRBJ2-5
d_call: .
cdr3_nt: TGTGCCAGCAGTGTGATGACGGGTTGG
cdr3_aa: CASSVMTGW

v_call: TRBV9
clone_size: .
j_call: TRBJ1-2
d_call: .
cdr3_nt: TGTGCCAGCATCGCGCAGGGGTCGGTCTATTGTTCCTATGGCTACACCTTC
cdr3_aa: CASIAQGSVYCSYGYTF

v_call: TRBV5-1
clone_size: many
j_call: TRBJ2-7
d_call: .
cdr3_nt: TGCGCCAGCAGCTTGAGTGGGGGTGGAGCGGGCGGCTACGAGCAGTACTTC
cdr3_aa: CASSLSGGGAGGYEQYF

v_call: TRBV12-3/TRBV12-4
clone_size: many
j_call: TRBJ1-2
d_call: .
cdr3_nt: TGTGCCAGCAGACCGGGCTTAGGGTCGGTCTATGGCTACACCTTC
cdr3_aa: CASRPGLGSVYGYTF

v_call: TRBV15
clone_size: once
j_call: TRBJ2-7
d_call: TRBD1
cdr3_nt: TGTGCCACCAGCAGCCCCGGGACAGGACACTACGAGCAGTACTTC
cdr3_aa: CATSSPGTGHYEQYF